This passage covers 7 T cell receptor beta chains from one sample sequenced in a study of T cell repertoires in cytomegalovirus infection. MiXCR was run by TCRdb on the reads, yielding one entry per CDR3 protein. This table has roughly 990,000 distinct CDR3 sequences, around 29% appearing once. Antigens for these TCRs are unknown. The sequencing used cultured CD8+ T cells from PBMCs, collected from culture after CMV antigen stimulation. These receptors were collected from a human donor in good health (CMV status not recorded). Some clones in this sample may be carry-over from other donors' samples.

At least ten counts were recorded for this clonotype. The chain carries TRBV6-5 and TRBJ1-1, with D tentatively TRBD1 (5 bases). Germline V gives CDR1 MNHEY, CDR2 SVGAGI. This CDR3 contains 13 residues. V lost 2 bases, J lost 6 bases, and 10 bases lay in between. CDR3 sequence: CASSYAGTAEAFF. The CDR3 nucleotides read TGTGCCAGCAGTTACGCTGGGACGGCTGAAGCTTTCTTT.

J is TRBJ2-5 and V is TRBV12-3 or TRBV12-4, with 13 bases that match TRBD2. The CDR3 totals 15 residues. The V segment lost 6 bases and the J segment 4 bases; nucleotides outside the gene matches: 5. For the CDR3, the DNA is TGTGCCAGCAGACTACTAGCGGGGGGGTTAGAGACCCAGTACTTC. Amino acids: CASRLLAGGLETQYF.

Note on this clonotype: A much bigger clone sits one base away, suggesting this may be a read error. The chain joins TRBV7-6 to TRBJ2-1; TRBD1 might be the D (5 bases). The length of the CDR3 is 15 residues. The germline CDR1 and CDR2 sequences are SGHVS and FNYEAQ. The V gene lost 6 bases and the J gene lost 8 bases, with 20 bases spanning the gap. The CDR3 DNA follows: TGTGCCAGCAGGTTGGGGCGAGGCGCCGGGTATGAGCAGTTCTTC. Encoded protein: CASRLGRGAGYEQFF.

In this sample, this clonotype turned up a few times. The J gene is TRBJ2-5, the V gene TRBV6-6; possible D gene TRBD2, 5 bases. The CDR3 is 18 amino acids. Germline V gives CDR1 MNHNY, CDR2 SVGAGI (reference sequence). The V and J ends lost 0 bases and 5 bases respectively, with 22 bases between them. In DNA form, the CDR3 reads TGTGCCAGCAGTTACTCAGGAAAACCCCCCCGGGGTCTGGAGACCCAGTACTTC. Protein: CASSYSGKPPRGLETQYF.

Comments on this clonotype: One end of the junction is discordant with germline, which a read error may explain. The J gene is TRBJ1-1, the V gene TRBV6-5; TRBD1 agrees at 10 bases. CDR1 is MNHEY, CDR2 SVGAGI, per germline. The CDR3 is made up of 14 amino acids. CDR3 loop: CASSYSSRDRGLGF. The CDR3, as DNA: TGTGCCAGCAGTTACTCGAGTAGGGACAGGGGACTGGGTTTT.

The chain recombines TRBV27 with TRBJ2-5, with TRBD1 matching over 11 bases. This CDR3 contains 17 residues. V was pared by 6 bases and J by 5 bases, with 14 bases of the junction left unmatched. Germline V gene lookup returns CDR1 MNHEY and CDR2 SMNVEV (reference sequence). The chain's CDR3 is CASSWGPPGQGVETQYF. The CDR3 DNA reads TGTGCCAGCAGCTGGGGACCACCGGGACAGGGGGTGGAGACCCAGTACTTC.

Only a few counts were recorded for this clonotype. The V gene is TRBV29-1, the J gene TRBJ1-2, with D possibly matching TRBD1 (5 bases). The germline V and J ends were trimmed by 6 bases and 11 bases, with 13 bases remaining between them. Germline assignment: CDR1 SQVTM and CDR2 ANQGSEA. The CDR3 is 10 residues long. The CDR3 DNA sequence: TGCAGCGTAAATCAGGGCGGGTACACCTTC. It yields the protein CSVNQGGYTF.